This is a list of T cell receptor beta chains from one sample in a study of blood T cell repertoires in COVID-19. Profiling relied on immunoSEQ multiplex PCR, and the TCRdb table lists in-frame clones only, not all of them. The data contain nearly 250,000 clones, approximately 90% of them singletons. Input material: PBMCs or T cells enriched from blood (not recorded which). These receptors originate from a man aged 50 to 59 who had been exposed to COVID-19. CDR3s include the opening cysteine and the closing phenylalanine or tryptophan. D genes are given only for firm matches. Clone size appears in some rows only: once, few, many, or a class for an expanded clone.

D gene	V gene	J gene	clone size	CDR3 protein	CDR3 DNA
.	TRBV19	TRBJ1-4	.	CASSINRAEKLFF	TGTGCCAGTAGTATTAACCGAGCTGAAAAACTGTTTTTT
.	TRBV5-4	TRBJ2-3	.	CASRQLLGTDTQYF	TGTGCCAGCAGACAATTGCTTGGCACAGATACGCAGTATTTT
TRBD2	TRBV11-3	TRBJ2-3	.	CASSFTLAGGARDTQYF	TGTGCCAGCAGCTTTACACTAGCGGGAGGTGCCAGAGATACGCAGTATTTT
.	TRBV24-1	TRBJ1-5	.	CATSDFHGQPQHF	TGTGCCACCAGTGATTTTCACGGTCAGCCCCAGCATTTT
TRBD1	TRBV12-3/TRBV12-4	TRBJ1-2	.	CASSFGTVGYTF	TGTGCCAGCAGTTTTGGGACAGTAGGCTACACCTTC
TRBD1	TRBV28	TRBJ1-3	.	CASSSWTGLSSGNTIYF	TGTGCCAGCAGTTCTTGGACAGGGCTATCCTCTGGAAACACCATATATTTT
.	TRBV5-1	TRBJ1-1	.	CASSLVTGNTEAFF	TGCGCCAGCAGCTTGGTTACCGGGAACACTGAAGCTTTCTTT
.	TRBV11-2	TRBJ1-5	once	CASSLDHQGRAFNQPQHF	TGTGCCAGCAGCTTAGATCACCAGGGGCGAGCCTTTAATCAGCCCCAGCATTTT
.	TRBV19	TRBJ1-1	.	CASSIPSDKLNTEAFF	TGTGCCAGTAGTATCCCGTCGGACAAACTGAACACTGAAGCTTTCTTT
TRBD1	TRBV25-1	TRBJ2-2	.	CASSEDADRRNTGELFF	TGTGCCAGCAGTGAAGACGCGGACAGGAGAAACACCGGGGAGCTGTTTTTT
.	TRBV6-6	TRBJ1-3	.	CASYSPGNTIYF	TGTGCCAGCTACAGTCCCGGAAACACCATATATTTT
TRBD1	TRBV27	TRBJ1-1	.	CASKGLETGSNEAFF	TGTGCCAGCAAAGGTCTTGAGACAGGGAGTAATGAAGCTTTCTTT
.	TRBV19	TRBJ1-5	.	CASSVRGLYSNQPQHF	TGTGCCAGTAGTGTAAGGGGTCTGTATAGCAATCAGCCCCAGCATTTT
TRBD2	TRBV7-9	TRBJ2-1	.	CASSSRGSGVAGGQFF	TGTGCCAGCAGCTCGAGAGGGAGCGGTGTAGCGGGAGGGCAGTTCTTC
.	TRBV28	TRBJ1-2	.	CASSLVAGTMKYGYTF	TGTGCCAGCAGTCTAGTGGCAGGGACAATGAAATATGGCTACACCTTC
.	TRBV19	TRBJ1-3	.	CATSTVSLGNTIYF	TGTGCCACCTCGACAGTTTCGTTAGGAAACACCATATATTTT
.	TRBV14	TRBJ1-3	.	CASSHLGRGGNTIYF	TGTGCCAGCAGCCATTTGGGCAGGGGTGGAAACACCATATATTTT
.	TRBV5-1	TRBJ2-2	.	CASSLPPGNTGELFF	TGCGCCAGCAGCTTGCCCCCAGGGAACACCGGGGAGCTGTTTTTT
TRBD1	TRBV7-9	TRBJ1-5	.	CASSLEGTGSSWNQPQHF	TGTGCCAGCAGCTTAGAGGGGACAGGGTCGTCGTGGAATCAGCCCCAGCATTTT
TRBD1	TRBV3-1/TRBV3-2	TRBJ1-1	.	CASSSRTGDHEAFF	TGTGCCAGCAGCTCCCGGACAGGGGACCATGAAGCTTTCTTT
TRBD1	TRBV18	TRBJ1-2	.	CASSPPGTGQYGYTF	TGTGCCAGCTCACCTCCCGGGACAGGGCAATATGGCTACACCTTC
TRBD1	TRBV3-1/TRBV3-2	TRBJ1-2	.	CASRMTGGVYGYTF	TGTGCCAGCAGGATGACAGGGGGTGTCTATGGCTACACCTTC
TRBD1	TRBV29-1	TRBJ1-1	.	CSVDTGTGNTEAFF	TGCAGCGTAGATACCGGGACAGGGAACACTGAAGCTTTCTTT
TRBD2	TRBV6-5	TRBJ2-5	.	CASRRRDYQETQYF	TGTGCCAGCAGGAGGCGGGACTATCAAGAGACCCAGTACTTC
.	TRBV7-8	TRBJ2-5	.	CASSGNRVGNRAQYF	TGTGCCAGCAGCGGGAACAGGGTAGGGAACCGGGCCCAGTACTTC
.	TRBV2	TRBJ1-5	.	CASGQSLGVYSNQPQHF	TGTGCCAGCGGACAGAGTTTGGGCGTCTATAGCAATCAGCCCCAGCATTTT
.	TRBV15	TRBJ1-5	.	CATSRGAQEPQHF	TGTGCCACCAGCAGGGGGGCACAGGAACCCCAGCATTTT
TRBD1	TRBV6-4	TRBJ1-6	.	CASSRLGQGSPLHF	TGTGCCAGCAGCCGACTCGGACAGGGTTCACCCCTCCACTTT
.	TRBV7-2	TRBJ2-3	.	CASGSFYTDTQYF	TGTGCCAGCGGTAGTTTTTACACAGATACGCAGTATTTT
TRBD1	TRBV5-1	TRBJ1-1	.	CASSSVPGQGTNTEAFF	TGCGCCAGCAGCTCCGTCCCGGGACAGGGGACGAACACTGAAGCTTTCTTT
TRBD1	TRBV19	TRBJ2-1	.	CATGDSSYNEQFF	TGTGCCACCGGGGACAGTTCCTACAATGAGCAGTTCTTC
.	TRBV5-1	TRBJ1-1	.	CASSLSSGVVSTEAFF	TGCGCCAGCAGCTTGTCGTCAGGGGTCGTTAGCACTGAAGCTTTCTTT
.	TRBV18	TRBJ1-4	.	CASSPLAGMGEKLFF	TGTGCCAGCTCACCTCTGGCAGGGATGGGTGAAAAACTGTTTTTT
TRBD1	TRBV27	TRBJ1-2	.	CASSTTGGYDYGYTF	TGTGCCAGCAGCACGACAGGGGGCTACGACTATGGCTACACCTTC
TRBD1	TRBV5-1	TRBJ1-1	.	CASSFLQGAGATEAFF	TGCGCCAGCAGCTTTCTGCAGGGGGCCGGTGCCACTGAAGCTTTCTTT
TRBD1	TRBV7-8	TRBJ1-1	.	CASSRNQGVATEAFF	TGTGCCAGCAGCCGAAATCAGGGGGTTGCGACTGAAGCTTTCTTT
.	TRBV2	TRBJ2-6	.	CASTGLPGPGANVLTF	TGTGCCAGCACGGGTCTTCCAGGGCCTGGGGCCAACGTCCTGACTTTC
TRBD1	TRBV5-6	TRBJ1-1	.	CASSLAGGLYTEAFF	TGTGCCAGCAGCTTGGCAGGGGGCTTGTACACTGAAGCTTTCTTT
.	TRBV7-2	TRBJ1-5	.	CASSISGTNQPQHF	TGTGCCAGCAGCATAAGCGGGACCAATCAGCCCCAGCATTTT
.	TRBV7-8	TRBJ2-5	.	CASSGGTFWETQYF	TGTGCCAGCAGCGGCGGGACTTTCTGGGAGACCCAGTACTTC
.	TRBV5-1	TRBJ2-3	.	CASSTGLSSTDTQYF	TGCGCCAGCAGCACGGGACTTTCTAGCACAGATACGCAGTATTTT
TRBD1	TRBV4-1	TRBJ1-5	once	CASSQEGQGAGQPQHF	TGCGCCAGCAGCCAAGAAGGGCAGGGGGCTGGTCAGCCCCAGCATTTT
TRBD1	TRBV2	TRBJ1-1	.	CASRVRQGPWTEAFF	TGTGCCAGCAGGGTAAGACAGGGGCCCTGGACTGAAGCTTTCTTT
.	TRBV6-1	TRBJ1-2	.	CASSEAQRREYGYTF	TGTGCCAGCAGTGAAGCGCAGCGACGGGAATATGGCTACACCTTC
TRBD1	TRBV4-2	TRBJ2-3	few	CASSQEDRGGDTQYF	TGTGCCAGCAGCCAAGAAGACAGGGGTGGGGATACGCAGTATTTT
.	TRBV19	TRBJ1-2	.	CASQRDPGYGYTF	TGTGCCAGTCAAAGAGATCCGGGGTATGGCTACACCTTC
.	TRBV2	TRBJ1-2	many	CASRTRAGARGYTF	TGTGCCAGCAGGACCCGGGCAGGGGCCAGAGGCTACACCTTC
TRBD1	TRBV6-5	TRBJ2-1	once	CASRWTGTVDNEQFF	TGTGCCAGCAGGTGGACAGGGACGGTGGACAATGAGCAGTTCTTC
.	TRBV28	TRBJ1-2	.	CASTPLGVYGYTF	TGTGCCAGCACCCCGCTAGGGGTCTATGGCTACACCTTC
TRBD1	TRBV7-6	TRBJ1-4	once	CAIRTRGPPGGLFF	TGTGCCATTAGGACAAGGGGGCCGCCCGGCGGACTGTTTTTT
.	TRBV28	TRBJ1-2	.	CASRHPGATVGYTF	TGTGCCAGCAGACATCCAGGGGCGACGGTCGGCTACACCTTC
.	TRBV11-2	TRBJ1-2	.	CAIFLSVYGYTF	TGTGCCATCTTCTTGTCCGTCTATGGCTACACCTTC
.	TRBV28	TRBJ1-6	few	CASSSGGGTYNSPLHF	TGTGCCAGCAGTTCGGGGGGGGGCACGTATAATTCACCCCTCCACTTT
TRBD2	TRBV29-1	TRBJ2-2	.	CSVSRLATNTGELFF	TGCAGCGTATCTAGACTAGCGACAAACACCGGGGAGCTGTTTTTT
.	TRBV28	TRBJ1-3	.	CASSASGISGNTIYF	TGTGCCAGCAGTGCCTCAGGGATCTCTGGAAACACCATATATTTT